The T cell receptor (beta chain) under discussion was sequenced for a study of shared clonotypes between healthy human individuals. This CDR3 is built from 12 residues. The germline V gene encodes CDR1 SGHNT and CDR2 YYREEE (reference sequence). The assay was run at deep level. Original data processing: For the immunoSEQ data, sequences were junction-only without quality scores, so filtering differed. TCRdb's table, derived via immunoSEQ multiplex PCR, lists solely in-frame clones and lacks some. For V, J and clone size, that table is used; D and trimming come from the DNA. The sample lists approximately 500,000 clones; 75% to 85% were seen once. Every contributor of samples was a Caucasian grown-up residing in Nashville, Tennessee. About this clone itself: This likely came from a read error, as a far larger clone is one base away. This same CDR3 is encoded by further DNA sequences in the sample.

This TCR derives from a woman between 40 and 55 years old in good health. Some clones in this sample may be carry-over from other donors' samples. V and J are TRBV5-4 and TRBJ1-3; D gene unclear. Sequences were obtained from PBMCs. The CDR3 protein is CASSLWGNTIYF. The CDR3 nucleotides are TGTGCCAGCAGCTTGTGGGGAAACACTATATATTTT.